This TCR beta chain appears in the sequencing data of a study of cytomegalovirus exposure and HLA in healthy donors. Turning to this clone: What it binds is unknown.

The PCR used 60 Vbeta and 13 Jbeta primers. Produced via immunoSEQ multiplex PCR; TCRdb's table is partial and in-frame only. The repertoire consists of 45,000 to 75,000 clones, with approximately 70% occurring once and the leading ten covering just under 20%. General study results and limits: Information on immune exposure was restricted to one variable (CMV serostatus). Likely technical artifact: a cluster of highly shared sequence variants.

Germline V CDR1 and CDR2: SNHLY, FYNNEI. The trim removed 6 bases at V and 1 base at J, leaving 8 bases unmatched. The CDR3 extends over 15 amino acids. Material: PBMCs. This sequence joins TRBV2 and TRBJ1-1; 7 positions agree with TRBD1. The sequence was obtained from a woman aged 60-75 years in good health and CMV-seropositive. CDR3 amino acids: CASRAGTGANTEAFF. The DNA of the CDR3 is TGTGCCAGCAGAGCCGGAACAGGGGCGAACACTGAAGCTTTCTTT.